The 19 T cell receptor beta chains listed next were all sequenced from one sample in a study of glioma-infiltrating T cells. TCR alpha and beta CDR3 regions were amplified from RNA using iRepertoire nested multiplex PCR. Via MiXCR, TCRdb re-called the multiplex PCR reads, giving one row per CDR3 protein. The profile covers 400,000 or so distinct CDR3 sequences, with around 38% appearing a single time and around 11% taken by the ten largest. Input material: glioma tissue, nonneoplastic brain tissue, or PBMCs (not recorded which). Source of these receptors: a human donor with low-grade glioma or glioblastoma, undergoing nonglioma brain surgery, or in good health (not recorded which).

The gene calls are TRBV3-1 and TRBJ2-3, with D unclear. Germline V CDR1 and CDR2: LGHDT, YNNKEL (reference sequence). The CDR3 extends over 17 amino acids. Trimming left V 0 bases short and J 0 bases short, with 13 bases between. CDR3 sequence: CASSQETPPVSTDTQYF. The DNA for the CDR3 is TGTGCCAGCAGCCAAGAGACCCCCCCCGTAAGCACAGATACGCAGTATTTT.

This clonotype was detected only a few times. The rearrangement joins TRBV5-6 to TRBJ2-7; tentatively, D is TRBD1 (5 bases). Trimming stripped 9 bases from V and 2 bases from J, with 15 bases between. The CDR3 loop spans 13 amino acids. The V gene's germline CDR1 is SGHDT and CDR2 YYEEEE. In DNA form, the CDR3 reads TGTGCCACCTCCTCAGGGCCCACCTACGAGCAGTACTTC. As protein: CATSSGPTYEQYF.

In regard to this clonotype: A much bigger clone sits one base away, suggesting this may be a read error. V and J are TRBV6-5 and TRBJ2-3; 12 nucleotides match TRBD2. Germline loops: CDR1 MNHEY, CDR2 SVGAGI. This CDR3 has 15 residues. The DNA of the CDR3 is TGTACCAGCAGCTTTCAACTAGCGGGAGGAGATACGCAGTATTTT. This translates into CTSSFQLAGGDTQYF.

In the case of this clonotype: This may arise from a read error, as a much more abundant clone is one base away. The rearrangement links TRBV20-1 to TRBJ2-1, with D unresolved. The end of the DNA aligns better with TRBJ2-5, so the J call may be wrong. The CDR3 has 14 amino acids. Germline V lookup: CDR1 DFQATT, CDR2 SNEGSKA (reference sequence). The CDR3 nucleotides read TGCAGTGCTAGGGCTATTGGTGGAAGCGAGACCCAGTACTTC. This translates into CSARAIGGSETQYF.

Regarding this clonotype: This may come from a read error, since a much larger clone is one base off. V usage is TRBV27 and J usage is TRBJ2-1; possibly TRBD1 for D (5 bases). The germline V gene encodes CDR1 MNHEY and CDR2 SMNVEV (reference sequence). This CDR3 comprises 14 residues. V was shortened by 3 bases and J by 1 base, with 7 bases between the two germline ends. The DNA of the CDR3 is TGTGCCAGCAGTTTTGCAGGGTCCTACAATGAGCAGTTCTTC. It yields the protein CASSFAGSYNEQFF.

The rearrangement joins TRBV4-1 to TRBJ1-5; D perhaps matches TRBD1 (5 bases). Germline CDR1 and CDR2: MGHRA and YSYEKL. The V and J ends lost 0 bases and 6 bases respectively, with 15 bases between them. This CDR3 spans 16 amino acids. For the CDR3, the DNA is TGCGCCAGCAGCCAAGATCGGGGACCCGGCGGTCAGCCCCAGCATTTT. Translating gives CASSQDRGPGGQPQHF.

The genes are TRBV6-5 and TRBJ2-2; D not resolved. The CDR3 length is 15 residues. Germline V gene data show CDR1 as MNHEY and CDR2 as SVGAGI. V lost 3 bases, J lost 3 bases, and 11 bases lay in between. The DNA of the CDR3 is TGTGCCAGCAGTTATGCCCTGGGCCACACCGGGGAGCTGTTTTTT. Encoded protein: CASSYALGHTGELFF.

A remark on this clonotype: Sequence at one end of the junction differs from germline and may be a read error. The chain is built from TRBV14 and TRBJ1-1; a possible D gene is TRBD1 (6 bases). The CDR3 is 13 amino acids. Germline values: CDR1 SGHDN, CDR2 FVKESK. The CDR3 DNA follows: TGTGCCAGCAGTGTGGACAGAAACACTGGAGCTTTCTTT. Translated, it gives CASSVDRNTGAFF.

Concerning this clonotype: One junction end does not reproduce the germline sequence, and a read error may be involved. The chain is built from TRBV19 and TRBJ1-1, with 11 positions matching TRBD1. From germline, CDR1 is LNHDA and CDR2 SQIVND (reference sequence). The CDR3 contains 16 residues. The CDR3: CASSHRSGQGDTEPFF. The CDR3 DNA is TGTGCCAGTAGTCACCGATCGGGACAGGGGGACACTGAACCTTTCTTT.

The chain couples TRBV6-5 to TRBJ2-3; TRBD2 matches at 9 bases. The CDR3 length is 16 residues. V was pared by 7 bases and J by 2 bases, with 10 bases of the junction left unmatched. Germline V gene data show CDR1 as MNHEY and CDR2 as SVGAGI. The chain's CDR3 is CASTGASGENTDTQYF. In DNA form, the CDR3 reads TGTGCCAGCACTGGGGCTAGCGGGGAGAACACAGATACGCAGTATTTT.

This clonotype occurred many times. This chain links TRBV27 with TRBJ2-7, with 10 bases fitting TRBD2. The CDR3 is 15 amino acids. The V gene end was trimmed by 5 bases and the J gene end by 5 bases; junction bases not matched to a gene: 9. Germline CDR1 reads MNHEY; CDR2 reads SMNVEV (reference sequence). CDR3 DNA: TGTGCCAGCAGTCCCCTGACTAGCGGGTCCCACGAGCAGTACTTC. Translating it yields CASSPLTSGSHEQYF.

This clonotype was observed many times. The genes are TRBV6-5 and TRBJ2-7; no clear D gene. The CDR3 is 15 residues long. V lost 0 bases to trimming and J lost 2 bases, with 11 bases between them. From germline, CDR1 is MNHEY and CDR2 SVGAGI. The CDR3, as DNA: TGTGCCAGCAGTTACTCCTCCGGTTACCCCTACGAGCAGTACTTC. Encoded protein: CASSYSSGYPYEQYF.

This chain links TRBV4-1 with TRBJ2-1; maybe TRBD1 (5 bases). Trimming removed 2 bases at V and 0 bases at J, with 14 bases between. In germline, CDR1 is MGHRA, CDR2 YSYEKL. There are 17 residues in the CDR3. The CDR3 DNA follows: TGCGCCAGCAGCCAAACCCGCGAAACAGGCTCCTACAATGAGCAGTTCTTC. This gives the protein CASSQTRETGSYNEQFF.

The sample holds many counts of this clonotype. This sequence joins TRBV15 and TRBJ1-5, with 10 bases fitting TRBD1. Trimming at V came to 0 bases and at J to 5 bases, leaving 10 bases not matched to a gene. The CDR3 has 18 residues. The germline gives CDR1 LNHNV, CDR2 YYDKDF (reference sequence). The CDR3 coding sequence is TGTGCCACCAGCAGAGATAAGGGACAGGGGATGAGGGATCAGCCCCAGCATTTT. This gives the protein CATSRDKGQGMRDQPQHF.

The sample holds a few counts of this clonotype. The chain employs TRBV7-9 and TRBJ2-1; D is possibly TRBD2 (6 bases). Germline CDR1 SEHNR, CDR2 FQNEAQ (reference sequence). There are 14 residues in the CDR3. With 4 bases removed from V and 3 bases from J, the gap between germline ends came to 10 bases. CDR3 coding DNA: TGTGCCAGCAGCTCGACGACTAGCTACAATGAGCAGTTCTTC. Amino acid sequence: CASSSTTSYNEQFF.

This clonotype was detected a few times. The chain uses TRBV7-3 and TRBJ1-1, with 8 bases matching TRBD1. Germline V lookup: CDR1 SGHTA, CDR2 FQGTGA. The CDR3 consists of 13 residues. V lost 5 bases and J lost 3; bases outside the gene matches: 2. As DNA, the CDR3 is TGTGCCAGCAGCGACAGGGGTGACACTGAAGCTTTCTTT. Its translation is CASSDRGDTEAFF. The full variable domain, with the rest looked up from reference TRBV7-3 and TRBJ1-1, is GAGVSQTPSNKVTEKGKYVELRCDPISGHTALYWYRQSLGQGPEFLIYFQGTGAADDSGLPNDRFFAVRPEGSVSTLKIQRTERGDSAVYLCASSDRGDTEAFFGQGTRLTVV.

The J gene is TRBJ2-3, the V gene TRBV19; 8 positions match TRBD1. J gave up 3 bases and V 4 bases, and 3 bases lay outside the gene matches. This CDR3 is built from 14 residues. CDR1 is LNHDA, CDR2 SQIVND, per germline (reference sequence). The CDR3 coding sequence is TGTGCCAGTAGTACTCGACAGGGGACAGATACGCAGTATTTT. Residues: CASSTRQGTDTQYF.

With respect to this clonotype: A read error may explain this, as a much larger clone is one base away. The rearrangement joins TRBV6-1 to TRBJ1-1; D is ambiguous. The germline gives CDR1 MNHNS, CDR2 SASEGT. There are 14 residues in the CDR3. V lost 10 bases and J 5 bases, leaving 20 bases between the germline ends. CDR3 sequence: CAIGESHLGTEAFF. CDR3 DNA sequence: TGTGCCATCGGTGAGTCGCACCTGGGGACTGAAGCTTTCTTT.

A remark on this clonotype: A much larger clonotype is one base distant, so this may be a read error. This chain uses TRBV28 with TRBJ2-7; D is perhaps TRBD1 (6 bases). Trimming removed 3 bases at V and 2 bases at J, with 11 bases between. The CDR3 totals 14 residues. The germline V gene has CDR1 MDHEN and CDR2 SYDVKM. CDR3 region: CASSFRGSPYEQYF. In nucleotides, the CDR3 is TGTGCCAGCAGTTTCAGGGGATCCCCCTACGAGCAGTACTTC.